This T cell receptor (beta chain) was found in a study of blood T cell repertoires in COVID-19. Study background: T cells, B-cell-depleted T cells, or PBMCs supplied cDNA or gDNA.

Unmatched junction bases numbered 2, after V lost 0 bases and J lost 4 bases. This CDR3 is 15 amino acids long. Germline CDR1 SGHRS, CDR2 YFSETQ. Repertoires were generated with immunoSEQ multiplex PCR, while TCRdb's copy carries only in-frame clones and drops some. The profile shows about 130,000 clones, approximately 82% of them singletons. The rearrangement joins TRBV5-1 to TRBJ2-3; 10 nucleotides align to TRBD2. Sequenced material: peripheral blood. The receptor was isolated from a man in his sixties with acute or convalescent COVID-19. CDR3 in DNA: TGCGCCAGCAGCTTGGGGCTAGCGGGAGCAGATACGCAGTATTTT. It encodes CASSLGLAGADTQYF.